These 13 T cell receptor beta chains originate from one sample sequenced in a study of CD8+ T cells in alopecia areata. RNA, once extracted, was reverse transcribed into cDNA for use as the sequencing template. TCRdb's copy holds only in-frame clones and misses some; the assay was immunoSEQ multiplex PCR. The sample lists 90,000 to 120,000 clones; roughly 55% were seen once. The sample comprised NKG2D-low CD8+ T cells sorted from blood. The receptors here all came from a human donor with alopecia areata.

This chain uses TRBV2 with TRBJ2-7; D remains ambiguous. V was clipped by 1 base and J by 3 bases, with 13 bases between them. The germline V gene encodes CDR1 SNHLY and CDR2 FYNNEI. This CDR3 comprises 15 residues. The CDR3 nucleotides read TGTGCCAGCAGTGAAGACCTTTTCGGGTTCTACGAGCAGTACTTC. It yields the protein CASSEDLFGFYEQYF.

In this sample, this clone turned up once. CDR3 bases: TGTGCCAGCAGTTACGGGCAGGGGGGAGAGACCCAGTACTTC. Residues: CASSYGQGGETQYF. The chain links TRBV6-5 to TRBJ2-5, with TRBD1 as a possible D gene (7 bases). Trimming removed 2 bases at V and 4 bases at J, with 11 bases between. The CDR3 runs 14 residues. Germline V gene lookup returns CDR1 MNHEY and CDR2 SVGAGI.

This clone came up a few times. V usage is TRBV14 and J usage is TRBJ2-7, with D hard to call. The CDR3 is 12 amino acids. Germline V lookup: CDR1 SGHDN, CDR2 FVKESK. V was clipped by 4 bases and J by 6 bases, with 10 bases between them. This CDR3 is CASSRNTVEQYF. The CDR3 nucleotides read TGTGCCAGCAGCCGGAATACAGTCGAGCAGTACTTC.

The J gene is TRBJ2-3, the V gene TRBV7-9; D remains ambiguous. The V gene's germline CDR1 is SEHNR and CDR2 FQNEAQ (reference sequence). The ends were cut back, 4 bases at V and 5 bases at J, with 10 bases in the middle. The length of the CDR3 is 13 residues. This chain's CDR3 is CASSSPEIDTQYF. The CDR3 bases are TGTGCCAGCAGCTCACCTGAAATAGATACGCAGTATTTT.

The chain couples TRBV20-1 to TRBJ1-2; the D is unclear. The CDR3 runs 11 residues. The ends were cut back, 6 bases at V and 8 bases at J, with 13 bases in the middle. Germline V gene lookup returns CDR1 DFQATT and CDR2 SNEGSKA (reference sequence). CDR3 sequence (DNA): TGCAGTGCCCGGATGTATTCCGGCTACACCTTC. This codes for CSARMYSGYTF.

This clone came up once. The chain has TRBV4-1 and TRBJ2-3; a weak D match, TRBD2 (5 bases). V was cut by 10 bases and J by 1 base, with 21 bases left in between. Per the germline V gene, CDR1 is MGHRA and CDR2 is YSYEKL. The CDR3 runs 16 residues. Here the CDR3 reads CATGWKMEEGTDTQYF. CDR3 nucleotides: TGCGCCACCGGATGGAAGATGGAGGAAGGCACAGATACGCAGTATTTT.

In this sample, this clone turned up a few times. The chain carries TRBV7-9 and TRBJ2-4; D is perhaps TRBD2 (5 bases). The CDR3 is 14 residues long. Germline-derived CDR1 and CDR2 are SEHNR and FQNEAQ (reference sequence). Trimming left V 5 bases short and J 9 bases short, with 17 bases between. CDR3 coding DNA: TGTGCCAGCAGCCATCCCTCCGGGGAATCCATTCAGTACTTC. Amino acids: CASSHPSGESIQYF.

The chain employs TRBV27 and TRBJ2-2, with D possibly being TRBD2 (7 bases). The CDR3 runs to 15 residues. Deletions cut 7 bases from V and 4 bases from J, with 16 bases between. Germline CDR1 and CDR2: MNHEY and SMNVEV (reference sequence). In DNA, the CDR3 is TGTGCCAGCACCTGGGGGGGGCAACCCACCGGGGAGCTGTTTTTT. Residues: CASTWGGQPTGELFF.

The chain recombines TRBV2 with TRBJ2-7; tentative D call: TRBD2 (6 bases). V gave up 6 bases and J gave up 0 bases, with 9 bases separating them. Germline loops: CDR1 SNHLY, CDR2 FYNNEI. The length of the CDR3 is 13 residues. The CDR3 spells CASSIADSYEQYF. The DNA for the CDR3 is TGTGCCAGCAGCATAGCGGACTCCTACGAGCAGTACTTC.

This chain connects TRBV2 to TRBJ2-7; no clear D gene. The CDR3 is 11 amino acids. Trimming cost V 1 base and J 3 bases, with 1 base left between them. From germline, CDR1 is SNHLY and CDR2 FYNNEI. The CDR3 nucleotides are TGTGCCAGCAGTGAAGACTACGAGCAGTACTTC. Encoded protein: CASSEDYEQYF.

J is TRBJ2-5 and V is TRBV6-5; no definite D call. This CDR3 spans 11 amino acids. CDR1 is MNHEY and CDR2 is SVGAGI in the germline V gene. V lost 2 bases, J lost 7 bases, and 5 bases lay in between. The CDR3 DNA is TGTGCCAGCAGTTACATCGGGACCCAGTACTTC. It is translated as CASSYIGTQYF.

The V call is TRBV11-2, the J call TRBJ2-4; no clear D gene. The CDR3 spans 14 residues. Germline lookup yields CDR1 SGHAT and CDR2 FQNNGV. V lost 7 bases to trimming and J lost 7 bases, with 17 bases between them. The DNA for the CDR3 is TGTGCCAGCACGGTTAGGCTAGGAGCGAACATTCAGTACTTC. It yields the protein CASTVRLGANIQYF.

The chain employs TRBV5-1 and TRBJ2-3; D gene ambiguous. Germline CDR1 and CDR2: SGHRS and YFSETQ. The CDR3 spans 14 residues. The V end lost 4 bases, the J end lost 0 bases, and 9 bases lay between the germline ends. CDR3 residues: CASSVFSSTDTQYF. The CDR3 DNA follows: TGCGCCAGCAGCGTGTTTTCTAGCACAGATACGCAGTATTTT. The full variable domain, its missing parts supplied by reference TRBV5-1 and TRBJ2-3, is KAGVTQTPRYLIKTRGQQVTLSCSPISGHRSVSWYQQTPGQGLQFLFEYFSETQRNKGNFPGRFSGRQFSNSRSEMNVSTLELGDSALYLCASSVFSSTDTQYFGPGTRLTVL.